Here is one T cell receptor (beta chain) with its context. Its target is unknown. With a much larger clone just one base away, this may be a read error. These data originate in a study of neurological immune-mediated disorders. Whole-study context: Relapsing-remitting disease was seen in about 90% of the 34 multiple sclerosis patients, and secondary progressive disease was seen in 3. Overall study findings and caveats: Phylogenetic grouping assigned the repertoires of 18 of 34 multiple sclerosis patients to one related-CDR3 cluster, which constitutes a possible signature.

TCRdb re-derived calls from the 5' RACE reads in MiXCR, one entry per CDR3 protein. The repertoire holds around 130,000 distinct CDR3 sequences, with roughly 3.2% as singletons. V lost 4 bases to trimming and J lost 7 bases; unmatched junction nucleotides: 9. The CDR3 is 15 amino acids. CDR1 and CDR2 (germline): KGHSH, LQKENI. The sequence came from a woman aged 25 to 45 with multiple sclerosis. This sequence joins TRBV18 and TRBJ2-1, with 8 positions matching TRBD2. The sample was PBMCs. The DNA of the CDR3 is TGTGCCAGCTCACAAGCTTCGGGGGGGCTGAATGAGCAGTTCTTC. Protein: CASSQASGGLNEQFF.